This entry lists 15 T cell receptor beta chains sequenced from one sample in a study of graft-versus-host responses after intestinal transplantation. TCRdb's copy holds only in-frame clones and misses some; the assay was immunoSEQ multiplex PCR. The repertoire holds tens of thousands of clones, with about 94% as singletons. Sequenced here: PBMCs, sampled 16 days after intestinal transplant. The receptors come from a human patient who received an intestinal transplant, so some T cells may come from the graft donor.

This chain's CDR3 is CASSSTDSGANVLTF. CDR3 nucleotides: TGTGCCAGCAGTTCAACAGACTCTGGGGCCAACGTCCTGACTTTC. The chain employs TRBV27 and TRBJ2-6, with unresolved D. The CDR3 runs 15 residues. The V end lost 4 bases, the J end lost 0 bases, and 7 bases lay between the germline ends. The germline V gene encodes CDR1 MNHEY and CDR2 SMNVEV (reference sequence).

This sequence joins TRBV7-6 and TRBJ1-1; D remains unclear. Per the germline V gene, CDR1 is SGHVS and CDR2 is FNYEAQ. CDR3 size: 14 residues. V lost 1 base, J lost 4 bases, and 10 bases lay in between. CDR3 in amino acids: CASSLEVGSTEAFF. CDR3 coding DNA: TGTGCCAGCAGCTTAGAGGTAGGGAGCACTGAAGCTTTCTTT.

The chain joins TRBV4-2 to TRBJ2-1; D is ambiguous. Germline CDR1 and CDR2: LGHNA and YNFKEQ. Trimming removed 1 base from V and 4 bases from J, with 8 bases in between. The CDR3 runs to 14 residues. In nucleotides, the CDR3 is TGTGCCAGCAGCCAAGCCACCCCTTACAATGAGCAGTTCTTC. Residues: CASSQATPYNEQFF.

The J gene is TRBJ2-7, the V gene TRBV5-1, with a weak D call TRBD2 (6 bases). Germline V gene lookup returns CDR1 SGHRS and CDR2 YFSETQ. V was trimmed by 0 bases and J by 1 base, leaving 14 bases between them. The CDR3 runs 16 residues. The DNA for the CDR3 is TGCGCCAGCAGCTTGGGATTGTTCGGGAGATCCTACGAGCAGTACTTC. This translates into CASSLGLFGRSYEQYF.

The CDR3 loop reads CASSILDLQFF. The CDR3 DNA follows: TGTGCCAGTAGTATCTTAGACTTGCAGTTCTTC. This chain uses TRBV19 with TRBJ2-1; no clear D. Germline V CDR1 and CDR2: LNHDA, SQIVND (reference sequence). The V and J ends lost 3 bases and 12 bases respectively, with 9 bases between them. The CDR3 is 11 residues long.

The chain uses TRBV6-5 and TRBJ2-7; a possible D gene is TRBD2 (6 bases). V dropped 5 bases and J dropped 2 bases, with 13 bases sitting between them. CDR3 length: 14 residues. Germline V gives CDR1 MNHEY, CDR2 SVGAGI. CDR3 loop: CASSEQWEAYEQYF. The DNA for the CDR3 is TGTGCCAGCAGTGAACAGTGGGAGGCCTACGAGCAGTACTTC.

The V and J genes are TRBV4-1 and TRBJ2-1; D tentatively reads TRBD1 or TRBD2 (5 bases each). This CDR3 contains 17 residues. Germline values: CDR1 MGHRA, CDR2 YSYEKL. V shed 3 bases and J shed 6 bases, with 21 bases lying between them. CDR3 residues: CASSQPSGTLLGNEQFF. The CDR3 bases are TGCGCCAGCAGCCAGCCTTCCGGGACCCTCCTCGGCAATGAGCAGTTCTTC.

The chain links TRBV27 to TRBJ1-2, with D possibly being TRBD1 (6 bases). The CDR3 length is 19 residues. Germline CDR1 and CDR2: MNHEY and SMNVEV (reference sequence). The V end lost 2 bases, the J end lost 0 bases, and 22 bases lay between the germline ends. In DNA form, the CDR3 reads TGTGCCAGCAGTTTAGTCGGACAGTCGTGGCGATGGCCTAACTATGGCTACACCTTC. Translated, it gives CASSLVGQSWRWPNYGYTF.

The chain carries TRBV19 and TRBJ2-5; no reliable D call. The end of the DNA fits TRBJ2-7 better, so the J call may be wrong. This CDR3 is 13 amino acids long. Germline lookup yields CDR1 LNHDA and CDR2 SQIVND (reference sequence). The DNA for the CDR3 is TGTGCCAGTAGTTTGGATAGCTCCTACGAGCAGTACTTC. Protein product: CASSLDSSYEQYF.

The CDR3 spells CASSIGQGSPGNTIYF. The CDR3 DNA sequence: TGTGCCAGTAGTATAGGACAGGGTTCTCCTGGAAACACCATATATTTT. The chain links TRBV19 to TRBJ1-3; 7 bases map to TRBD1. The CDR3 has 16 residues. J lost 2 bases, V lost 1 base, and 5 bases had no gene match. Germline CDR1 reads LNHDA; CDR2 reads SQIVND (reference sequence).

The chain recombines TRBV4-2 with TRBJ2-2; 8 bases agree with TRBD2. The CDR3 is 19 residues long. Germline-derived CDR1 and CDR2 are LGHNA and YNFKEQ. The V segment lost 0 bases and the J segment 3 bases; nucleotides outside the gene matches: 12. Here the CDR3 DNA reads TGTGCCAGCAGCCAAGAGGCGGCTAGCGGGCTTAGATACACCGGGGAGCTGTTTTTT. As protein: CASSQEAASGLRYTGELFF.

V gene TRBV9 combines with J gene TRBJ2-2; D possibly corresponds to TRBD1 (5 bases). V was cut by 4 bases and J by 6 bases, with 10 bases left in between. Germline values: CDR1 SGDLS, CDR2 YYNGEE. This CDR3 is built from 13 residues. CDR3: CASSSRQPGELFF. For the CDR3, the DNA is TGTGCCAGCAGCTCTCGACAGCCCGGGGAGCTGTTTTTT.

The chain joins TRBV5-4 to TRBJ2-5; D possibly corresponds to TRBD2 (7 bases). The CDR3 runs to 15 residues. Germline loops: CDR1 SGHNT, CDR2 YYREEE (reference sequence). Trimming cost V 4 bases and J 7 bases, with 20 bases left between them. CDR3 sequence reads: CASSRFAWEGGTQYF. In DNA, the CDR3 is TGTGCCAGCAGCCGTTTCGCATGGGAGGGGGGGACCCAGTACTTC.

This clone was detected once. The CDR3 sequence: CSVLAAGAEAFF. In DNA form, the CDR3 reads TGCAGCGTTCTGGCAGCGGGTGCTGAAGCTTTCTTT. The chain employs TRBV29-1 and TRBJ1-1; D is unclear. Between the trimmed V and J ends, which lost 5 bases and 6 bases, there was a span of 13 bases. The CDR3 spans 12 residues. Germline V gene sequence: CDR1 SQVTM, CDR2 ANQGSEA.

The chain employs TRBV19 and TRBJ2-5, with D unclear. The J call may be mistaken, given a closer DNA end match to TRBJ2-7. The CDR3 totals 13 residues. The germline CDR1 and CDR2 sequences are LNHDA and SQIVND (reference sequence). The CDR3 region is CASSATSSYEQYF. Written as DNA, the CDR3 is TGTGCCAGTAGTGCGACAAGCTCCTACGAGCAGTACTTC.